The T cell receptor (beta chain) described here comes from a study of T-cell memory formation after mild COVID-19. Study-level results: In second-wave clones peaking day 37, SARS-CoV-2 specificity remained unconfirmed. Clones contracting across day 15 to 85 had a balanced CD4/CD8 profile; later expanding clones leaned CD4+.

A word on this clonotype: The antigen is unknown.

Germline V CDR1 and CDR2: SGHAT, FQNNGV. CDR3 size: 17 residues. V lost 0 bases, J lost 5 bases, and 16 bases lay in between. TCRdb independently ran MiXCR on the 5' RACE reads; one entry per CDR3 protein. This sample has about 400,000 distinct CDR3 sequences, with 20% to 30% found just once. The chain has TRBV11-2 and TRBJ2-2, with TRBD1 as a possible D gene (6 bases). The sequence derives from an adult woman who had mild COVID-19 (a few samples of this study predate the infection). Cell type and time point are not known. The sample comprised PBMCs or a T cell subset sorted from them (not recorded which). In nucleotides, the CDR3 is TGTGCCAGCAGCTTAGACCCTGACAGGATGTGGACCGGGGAGCTGTTTTTT. Translation gives CASSLDPDRMWTGELFF.